The rows below give T cell receptor beta chains drawn from one sample of a study of shared clonotypes between healthy human individuals. Produced via immunoSEQ multiplex PCR; TCRdb's table is partial and in-frame only. The table shows roughly 2 million clones, with over 85% occurring only once. Sequenced: naive CD8+ T cells sorted from blood. The receptors come from a man between 18 and 29 years old in good health. Both conserved end residues are part of each CDR3. The order of the fields is V gene, J gene, clone size, D gene, CDR3 protein, CDR3 DNA. The D gene is left open where the match is weak. Some rows mark clone size as missing; the rest say once, few, many or name a class of expanded clone.

v_gene: TRBV27
j_gene: TRBJ1-4
abundance: NA
d_gene: TRBD1
CDR3aa: CASSLEGAANEKLFF
CDR3nt: TGTGCCAGCAGTTTGGAGGGGGCCGCTAATGAAAAACTGTTTTTT

v_gene: TRBV28
j_gene: TRBJ2-7
abundance: NA
d_gene: NA
CDR3aa: CASSLTGTNYEQYF
CDR3nt: TGTGCCAGCAGCCTTACCGGGACAAACTACGAGCAGTACTTC

v_gene: TRBV27
j_gene: TRBJ2-7
abundance: NA
d_gene: NA
CDR3aa: CASSLSPAYEQYF
CDR3nt: TGTGCCAGCAGTTTATCCCCGGCCTACGAGCAGTACTTC

v_gene: TRBV19
j_gene: TRBJ2-7
abundance: NA
d_gene: NA
CDR3aa: CASSIRAWDSIYEQYF
CDR3nt: TGTGCCAGTAGTATTAGGGCCTGGGACTCTATCTACGAGCAGTACTTC

v_gene: TRBV5-1
j_gene: TRBJ2-1
abundance: once
d_gene: TRBD2
CDR3aa: CASSLAGIAGGPGYNEQFF
CDR3nt: TGCGCCAGCAGCTTGGCCGGAATAGCGGGAGGGCCGGGCTACAATGAGCAGTTCTTC

v_gene: TRBV7-8
j_gene: TRBJ2-7
abundance: NA
d_gene: NA
CDR3aa: CASITTSGYEQYF
CDR3nt: TGTGCCAGCATCACGACGTCAGGTTACGAGCAGTACTTC

v_gene: TRBV10-2
j_gene: TRBJ1-2
abundance: NA
d_gene: NA
CDR3aa: CASNGGGGYTF
CDR3nt: TGCGCCAGCAATGGAGGAGGGGGCTACACCTTC

v_gene: TRBV9
j_gene: TRBJ2-3
abundance: NA
d_gene: TRBD2
CDR3aa: CASSLAGGPADTQYF
CDR3nt: TGTGCCAGCAGCTTAGCGGGAGGGCCAGCGGATACGCAGTATTTT

v_gene: TRBV9
j_gene: TRBJ2-2
abundance: NA
d_gene: TRBD2
CDR3aa: CASSVGEGYTGELFF
CDR3nt: TGTGCCAGCAGCGTAGGGGAGGGGTACACCGGGGAGCTGTTTTTT

v_gene: TRBV30
j_gene: TRBJ1-3
abundance: NA
d_gene: TRBD1
CDR3aa: CAWSIFEGTDSGNTIYF
CDR3nt: TGTGCCTGGAGTATCTTCGAAGGGACAGACTCTGGAAACACCATATATTTT

v_gene: TRBV19
j_gene: TRBJ2-7
abundance: NA
d_gene: TRBD1
CDR3aa: CASSESGTGGGEQYF
CDR3nt: TGTGCCAGTAGTGAGTCCGGGACAGGGGGCGGAGAGCAGTACTTC

v_gene: TRBV9
j_gene: TRBJ2-3
abundance: once
d_gene: NA
CDR3aa: CASSVDGGADTQYF
CDR3nt: TGTGCCAGCAGCGTAGACGGCGGTGCAGATACGCAGTATTTT

v_gene: TRBV27
j_gene: TRBJ2-2
abundance: NA
d_gene: NA
CDR3aa: CASSPIHSGTGELFF
CDR3nt: TGTGCCAGCAGTCCGATTCACTCCGGGACCGGGGAGCTGTTTTTT

v_gene: TRBV19
j_gene: TRBJ1-2
abundance: NA
d_gene: TRBD1
CDR3aa: CASSSGQGARGYTF
CDR3nt: TGTGCCAGTAGTAGTGGACAGGGGGCGCGCGGCTACACCTTC

v_gene: TRBV10-1
j_gene: TRBJ2-7
abundance: NA
d_gene: NA
CDR3aa: CASSENRWGLYEQYF
CDR3nt: TGCGCCAGCAGTGAGAATCGTTGGGGACTCTACGAGCAGTACTTC

v_gene: TRBV2
j_gene: TRBJ1-5
abundance: once
d_gene: NA
CDR3aa: CASSDWTNQPQHF
CDR3nt: TGTGCCAGCAGTGATTGGACAAATCAGCCCCAGCATTTT

v_gene: TRBV4-1
j_gene: TRBJ2-7
abundance: NA
d_gene: NA
CDR3aa: CASSQLQGGGYEQYF
CDR3nt: TGCGCCAGCAGCCAACTGCAGGGAGGTGGTTACGAGCAGTACTTC

v_gene: TRBV25-1
j_gene: TRBJ2-1
abundance: NA
d_gene: NA
CDR3aa: CASSDSPREQFF
CDR3nt: TGTGCCAGCAGTGACTCCCCTCGAGAGCAGTTCTTC

v_gene: TRBV2
j_gene: TRBJ2-7
abundance: NA
d_gene: TRBD1
CDR3aa: CASSEGTGANEQYF
CDR3nt: TGTGCCAGCAGTGAGGGGACAGGAGCTAACGAGCAGTACTTC

v_gene: TRBV10-3
j_gene: TRBJ1-4
abundance: NA
d_gene: NA
CDR3aa: CAISESGRVATNEKLFF
CDR3nt: TGTGCCATCAGTGAGTCCGGACGGGTTGCAACTAATGAAAAACTGTTTTTT

v_gene: TRBV5-4
j_gene: TRBJ2-3
abundance: NA
d_gene: NA
CDR3aa: CASSLLREIHTDTQYF
CDR3nt: TGTGCCAGCAGCTTGCTCCGGGAGATCCACACAGATACGCAGTATTTT

v_gene: TRBV7-2
j_gene: TRBJ1-1
abundance: NA
d_gene: TRBD1
CDR3aa: CASSLRQGLNTEAFF
CDR3nt: TGTGCCAGCAGCTTGAGACAGGGCCTGAACACTGAAGCTTTCTTT

v_gene: TRBV13
j_gene: TRBJ2-1
abundance: NA
d_gene: NA
CDR3aa: CASSPKNSYNEQFF
CDR3nt: TGTGCCAGCAGCCCTAAGAATAGTTACAATGAGCAGTTCTTC

v_gene: TRBV7-2
j_gene: TRBJ2-7
abundance: NA
d_gene: TRBD2
CDR3aa: CASSYPGLAAYEQYF
CDR3nt: TGTGCCAGCAGCTATCCGGGACTAGCGGCCTACGAGCAGTACTTC

v_gene: TRBV11-2
j_gene: TRBJ2-7
abundance: NA
d_gene: TRBD2
CDR3aa: CASGEAGGPYEQYF
CDR3nt: TGTGCCAGCGGAGAAGCGGGGGGGCCCTACGAGCAGTACTTC

v_gene: TRBV7-8
j_gene: TRBJ1-6
abundance: NA
d_gene: TRBD1
CDR3aa: CASSSGTGLPLGSPLHF
CDR3nt: TGTGCCAGCAGCTCGGGGACAGGGCTACCTTTAGGTTCACCCCTCCACTTT

v_gene: TRBV7-7
j_gene: TRBJ2-5
abundance: once
d_gene: NA
CDR3aa: CASSSTGPGETQYF
CDR3nt: TGTGCTAGCAGCTCTACCGGCCCTGGAGAGACCCAGTACTTC

v_gene: TRBV9
j_gene: TRBJ2-2
abundance: NA
d_gene: NA
CDR3aa: CASSVGSPGTGELFF
CDR3nt: TGTGCCAGCAGCGTAGGAAGTCCGGGGACCGGGGAGCTGTTTTTT